This TCR beta chain was sequenced in a study of T cells in localized non-small cell lung cancer. The table came from immunoSEQ multiplex PCR; TCRdb's copy has only in-frame clones and leaves some out. This table holds about 33,000 clones, around 80% found once. The V segment lost 2 bases and the J segment 4 bases; nucleotides outside the gene matches: 3. Germline V CDR1 and CDR2: GTSNPN, SVGIG (reference sequence). This CDR3 region has 14 residues. Comments on this clone: Its antigen is not known.

Study-wide results and limits: Heterogeneity cannot be ruled out, as sequencing used one tumor region only. Blood T cell density predicted longer survival; adjacent-lung clonality, shorter.

This rearrangement joins TRBV30 to TRBJ2-1; 9 bases map to TRBD1. Sequencing was performed on peripheral blood, taken before any cancer treatment. The receptor comes from a male donor at least 60 years old with stage III squamous cell lung carcinoma. CDR3 sequence: CAWSYGQGYNEQFF. The CDR3 DNA reads as TGTGCCTGGAGTTATGGACAGGGGTACAATGAGCAGTTCTTC. The variable domain in full, with the rest retrieved from reference TRBV30 and TRBJ2-1, is SQTIHQWPATLVQPVGSPLSLECTVEGTSNPNLYWYRQAAGRGLQLLFYSVGIGQISSEVPQNLSASRPQDRQFILSSKKLLLSDSGFYLCAWSYGQGYNEQFFGPGTRLTVL.